The 18 T cell receptor beta chains below were found in one sample sequenced in a study of shared clonotypes between healthy human individuals. Using immunoSEQ multiplex PCR, the repertoire was profiled, and TCRdb retains in-frame clones only, with some absent. The sample yields roughly 1,800,000 clones, about 95% seen once. CD45RO-negative, CCR7-selected cells formed the naive CD8 fraction, which excluded terminally differentiated effector memory CD45RA+ cells. Sequencing was performed on naive CD8+ T cells sorted from blood. The receptors stem from a man between 18 and 35 years old in good health.

The chain couples TRBV2 to TRBJ2-7, with a tentative D call TRBD1 (6 bases). The CDR3 contains 15 residues. Germline loops: CDR1 SNHLY, CDR2 FYNNEI. The germline V and J ends were trimmed by 6 bases and 4 bases, with 19 bases remaining between them. DNA of the CDR3: TGTGCCAGCAGCAGGGGCAATTCAAATCTTTACGAGCAGTACTTC. Residues: CASSRGNSNLYEQYF.

J is TRBJ1-1 and V is TRBV7-9; no definite D call. The CDR3 extends over 13 amino acids. CDR1 is SEHNR and CDR2 is FQNEAQ in the germline V gene (reference sequence). Between the trimmed V and J ends, which lost 1 base and 3 bases, there was a span of 6 bases. CDR3 protein: CASSLDPDTEAFF. CDR3 nucleotides: TGTGCCAGCAGCTTAGATCCCGACACTGAAGCTTTCTTT.

The chain has TRBV19 and TRBJ2-7, with a weak D call TRBD2 (7 bases). Trimming removed 5 bases from V and 2 bases from J, with 13 bases in between. Germline lookup yields CDR1 LNHDA and CDR2 SQIVND (reference sequence). This CDR3 comprises 14 residues. The CDR3 is CASSRGAGPYEQYF. The CDR3 DNA is TGTGCCAGTAGTCGGGGGGCAGGCCCCTACGAGCAGTACTTC.

The J gene is TRBJ2-7, the V gene TRBV7-9; a weak D match, TRBD1 (5 bases). Looked up from germline, CDR1 is SEHNR and CDR2 is FQNEAQ (reference sequence). The V gene lost 6 bases and the J gene lost 1 base, with 13 bases spanning the gap. The CDR3 runs to 14 residues. This CDR3 is CASRPPGQSYEQYF. In DNA form, the CDR3 reads TGTGCCAGCAGGCCGCCAGGGCAATCCTACGAGCAGTACTTC. Full variable domain (missing parts from reference TRBV7-9 and TRBJ2-7): DTGVSQNPRHKITKRGQNVTFRCDPISEHNRLYWYRQTLGQGPEFLTYFQNEAQLEKSRLLSDRFSAERPKGSFSTLEIQRTEQGDSAMYLCASRPPGQSYEQYFGPGTRLTVT.

In its sample, this clone was seen a few times. The chain combines TRBV11-2 with TRBJ1-2, with D possibly TRBD1 on 6 matching bases. V lost 3 bases to trimming and J lost 3 bases, with 17 bases between them. Germline V gives CDR1 SGHAT, CDR2 FQNNGV. There are 16 residues in the CDR3. The CDR3 protein is CASSFPTGLVDYGYTF. In DNA form, the CDR3 reads TGTGCCAGCAGCTTCCCGACAGGTCTGGTTGACTATGGCTACACCTTC.

With respect to this clone: Other DNA variants within this sample encode the same CDR3. The genes are TRBV28 and TRBJ1-3, with unresolved D. Germline assignment: CDR1 MDHEN and CDR2 SYDVKM. The CDR3 consists of 12 residues. V was clipped by 3 bases and J by 4 bases, with 4 bases between them. The CDR3 sequence is CASSFGGNTIYF. The DNA for the CDR3 is TGTGCCAGCAGTTTTGGGGGAAACACCATATATTTT.

V and J are TRBV21-1 and TRBJ2-7. TRBV21-1 is noted as a pseudogene. CDR3 length: 14 amino acids. Here the CDR3 DNA reads TGTGCCAGCAGCAAAGCGGGGTTACCCTACGAGCAGTACTTC. It translates to CASSKAGLPYEQYF.

The chain has TRBV2 and TRBJ2-3, with 11 bases matching TRBD2. J lost 0 bases, V lost 6 bases, and 8 bases had no gene match. In germline, CDR1 is SNHLY, CDR2 FYNNEI. The CDR3 loop spans 17 amino acids. This CDR3 is CASRSSGGAWSTDTQYF. The CDR3 coding sequence is TGTGCCAGCAGAAGTAGCGGGGGGGCCTGGAGCACAGATACGCAGTATTTT.

V gene TRBV7-5 combines with J gene TRBJ2-7; no DNA check was done on the table's D call, TRBD1. TRBV7-5 is classified as a pseudogene. The CDR3 covers 17 residues. The CDR3 DNA reads as TGTGCCAGAAGCTTAGAGTCTCGCCGTTGTCAGGTCTACGAGCAGTACTTC. Translating it yields CARSLESRRCQVYEQYF.

This chain connects TRBV13 to TRBJ2-7; TRBD1 agrees at 9 bases. The CDR3 covers 14 residues. Per germline, CDR1 PRHDT and CDR2 FYEKMQ (reference sequence). V lost 3 bases, J lost 4 bases, and 4 bases stayed unmatched. The CDR3 DNA sequence: TGTGCCAGCAGCTTGGACAGGGGCGGATACGAGCAGTACTTC. Protein sequence: CASSLDRGGYEQYF.

The J gene is TRBJ2-7, the V gene TRBV7-2; 7 bases map to TRBD1. The J segment lost 4 bases and the V segment lost 1 base, leaving 4 bases of the junction unmatched. The CDR3 consists of 14 residues. Germline loops: CDR1 SGHTA, CDR2 FQGNSA. CDR3 loop: CASSLVGGGYEQYF. The CDR3 nucleotides read TGTGCCAGCAGCTTAGTAGGGGGCGGGTACGAGCAGTACTTC. The full variable domain, with the rest looked up from reference TRBV7-2 and TRBJ2-7, is GAGVSQSPSNKVTEKGKDVELRCDPISGHTALYWYRQSLGQGLEFLIYFQGNSAPDKSGLPSDRFSAERTGGSVSTLTIQRTQQEDSAVYLCASSLVGGGYEQYFGPGTRLTVT.

The V and J genes are TRBV30 and TRBJ2-7, with 10 bases fitting TRBD2. The J segment lost 4 bases and the V segment lost 4 bases, leaving 7 bases of the junction unmatched. This CDR3 contains 14 residues. Per germline, CDR1 GTSNPN and CDR2 SVGIG (reference sequence). DNA for the CDR3: TGTGCCTGGAACTTGGCTAGCGGGAGTTACGAGCAGTACTTC. As protein: CAWNLASGSYEQYF.

The V gene is TRBV5-4, the J gene TRBJ1-1; D uncertain. Trimming pared 4 bases from V and 4 bases from J, leaving 14 bases between. CDR1 is SGHNT, CDR2 YYREEE, per germline (reference sequence). This CDR3 spans 14 amino acids. In DNA form, the CDR3 reads TGTGCCAGCAGCAGGGTTGGGGAAGGCACTGAAGCTTTCTTT. Its translation is CASSRVGEGTEAFF.

The J gene is TRBJ1-1, the V gene TRBV7-9, with TRBD1 matching over 8 bases. The germline CDR1 and CDR2 sequences are SEHNR and FQNEAQ (reference sequence). V lost 5 bases and J lost 3; bases outside the gene matches: 8. This CDR3 is built from 15 residues. Here the CDR3 reads CASSNPTGGDTEAFF. CDR3 nucleotides: TGTGCCAGCAGCAATCCAACAGGGGGGGACACTGAAGCTTTCTTT.

The rearrangement uses TRBV30 and TRBJ1-1, with D possibly TRBD1 on 6 matching bases. The V gene lost 2 bases and the J gene lost 4 bases, with 17 bases spanning the gap. CDR1 is GTSNPN, CDR2 SVGIG, per germline (reference sequence). The CDR3 has 15 residues. In DNA, the CDR3 is TGTGCCTGGAGTCCCGTGGGGGCGAGGGGCACTGAAGCTTTCTTT. Its protein product is CAWSPVGARGTEAFF. Variable domain in full (rest from reference TRBV30 and TRBJ1-1): SQTIHQWPATLVQPVGSPLSLECTVEGTSNPNLYWYRQAAGRGLQLLFYSVGIGQISSEVPQNLSASRPQDRQFILSSKKLLLSDSGFYLCAWSPVGARGTEAFFGQGTRLTVV.

The chain has TRBV28 and TRBJ2-7; 8 nucleotides agree with TRBD1. The CDR3 consists of 15 residues. J gave up 2 bases and V 5 bases, and 8 bases lay outside the gene matches. From germline, CDR1 is MDHEN and CDR2 SYDVKM. The DNA of the CDR3 is TGTGCCAGCAGTAGCCGGGACAGGCCGCCCTACGAGCAGTACTTC. Its translation: CASSSRDRPPYEQYF.

The chain joins TRBV5-4 to TRBJ1-1; D is ambiguous. The CDR3 is 14 residues long. Per the germline V gene, CDR1 is SGHNT and CDR2 is YYREEE (reference sequence). Deletions cut 5 bases from V and 2 bases from J, with 13 bases between. The CDR3 DNA is TGTGCCAGCAGTCCCGCGGAGGATAACACTGAAGCTTTCTTT. Protein: CASSPAEDNTEAFF.

The rearrangement uses TRBV5-1 and TRBJ2-1, with 10 positions matching TRBD2. V shed 0 bases and J 10 bases; nucleotides not matched to a gene: 16. This CDR3 region has 18 residues. From germline, CDR1 is SGHRS and CDR2 YFSETQ. The CDR3 here is CASSLASSGGPRDMEQFF. The CDR3 nucleotides read TGCGCCAGCAGCTTGGCATCTAGCGGGGGTCCTCGGGACATGGAGCAGTTCTTC.